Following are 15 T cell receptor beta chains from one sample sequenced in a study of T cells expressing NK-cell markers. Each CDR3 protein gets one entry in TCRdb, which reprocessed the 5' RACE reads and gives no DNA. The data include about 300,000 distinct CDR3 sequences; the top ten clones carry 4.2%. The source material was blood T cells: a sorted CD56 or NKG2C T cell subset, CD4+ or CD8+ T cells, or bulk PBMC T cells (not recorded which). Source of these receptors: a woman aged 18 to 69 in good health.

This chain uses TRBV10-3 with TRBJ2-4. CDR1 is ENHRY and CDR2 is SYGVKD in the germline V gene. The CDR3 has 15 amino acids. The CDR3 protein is CAISESSIAKNIQYF.

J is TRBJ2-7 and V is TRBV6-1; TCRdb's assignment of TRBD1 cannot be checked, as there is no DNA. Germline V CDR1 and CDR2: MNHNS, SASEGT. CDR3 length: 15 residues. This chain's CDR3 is CASSPNTGVRYEQYF.

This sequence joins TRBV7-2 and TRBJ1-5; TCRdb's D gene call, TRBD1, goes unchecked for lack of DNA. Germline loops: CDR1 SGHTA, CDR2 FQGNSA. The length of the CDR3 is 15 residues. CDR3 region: CASSLGGAANQPQHF.

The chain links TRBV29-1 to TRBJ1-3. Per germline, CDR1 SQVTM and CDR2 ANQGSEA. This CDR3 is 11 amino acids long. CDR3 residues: CSVASGNTIYF.

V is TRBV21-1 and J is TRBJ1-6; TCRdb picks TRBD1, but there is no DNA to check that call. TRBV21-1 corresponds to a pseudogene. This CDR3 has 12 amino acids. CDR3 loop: CASSKGGQPDPF.

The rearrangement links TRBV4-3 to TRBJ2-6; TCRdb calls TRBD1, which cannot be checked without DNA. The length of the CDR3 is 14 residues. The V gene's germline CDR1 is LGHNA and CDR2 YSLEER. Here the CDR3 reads CASSQGAGANVLTF.

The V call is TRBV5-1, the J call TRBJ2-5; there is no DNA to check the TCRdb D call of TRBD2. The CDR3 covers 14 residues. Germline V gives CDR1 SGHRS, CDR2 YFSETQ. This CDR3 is CASSPEGLRETQYF.

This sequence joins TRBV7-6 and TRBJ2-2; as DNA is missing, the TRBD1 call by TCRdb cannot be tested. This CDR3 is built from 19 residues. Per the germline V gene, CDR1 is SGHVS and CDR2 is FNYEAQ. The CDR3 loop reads CASSLNGGHGTGETGELFF. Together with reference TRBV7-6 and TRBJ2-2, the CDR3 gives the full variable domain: GAGVSQSPRYKVTKRGQDVALRCDPISGHVSLYWYRQALGQGPEFLTYFNYEAQQDKSGLPNDRFSAERPEGSISTLTIQRTEQRDSAMYRCASSLNGGHGTGETGELFFGEGSRLTVL.

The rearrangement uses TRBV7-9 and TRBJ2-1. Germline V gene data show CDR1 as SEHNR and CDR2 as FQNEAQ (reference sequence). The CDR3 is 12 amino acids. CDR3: CASSRRYNEQFF.

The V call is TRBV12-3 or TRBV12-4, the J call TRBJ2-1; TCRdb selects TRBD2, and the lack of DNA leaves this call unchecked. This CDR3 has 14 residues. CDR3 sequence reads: CASSLGPGPGEQFF.

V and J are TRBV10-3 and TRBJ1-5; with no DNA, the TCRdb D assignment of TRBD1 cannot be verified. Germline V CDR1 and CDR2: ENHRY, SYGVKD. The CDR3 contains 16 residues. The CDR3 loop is CAISDPSQGAGQPQHF.

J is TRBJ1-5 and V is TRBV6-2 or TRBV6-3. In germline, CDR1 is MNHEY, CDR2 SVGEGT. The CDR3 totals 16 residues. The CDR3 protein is CASSYSRAASNQPQHF.

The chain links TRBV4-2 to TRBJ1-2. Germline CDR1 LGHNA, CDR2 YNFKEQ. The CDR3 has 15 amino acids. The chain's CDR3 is CASSQEGQSTEGYTF.

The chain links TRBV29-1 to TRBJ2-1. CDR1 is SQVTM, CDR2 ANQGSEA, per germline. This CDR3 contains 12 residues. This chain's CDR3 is CSVVISYNEQFF.

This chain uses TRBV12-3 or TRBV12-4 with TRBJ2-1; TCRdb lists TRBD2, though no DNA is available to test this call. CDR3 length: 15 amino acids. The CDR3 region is CASSFPGLAGSEQFF.